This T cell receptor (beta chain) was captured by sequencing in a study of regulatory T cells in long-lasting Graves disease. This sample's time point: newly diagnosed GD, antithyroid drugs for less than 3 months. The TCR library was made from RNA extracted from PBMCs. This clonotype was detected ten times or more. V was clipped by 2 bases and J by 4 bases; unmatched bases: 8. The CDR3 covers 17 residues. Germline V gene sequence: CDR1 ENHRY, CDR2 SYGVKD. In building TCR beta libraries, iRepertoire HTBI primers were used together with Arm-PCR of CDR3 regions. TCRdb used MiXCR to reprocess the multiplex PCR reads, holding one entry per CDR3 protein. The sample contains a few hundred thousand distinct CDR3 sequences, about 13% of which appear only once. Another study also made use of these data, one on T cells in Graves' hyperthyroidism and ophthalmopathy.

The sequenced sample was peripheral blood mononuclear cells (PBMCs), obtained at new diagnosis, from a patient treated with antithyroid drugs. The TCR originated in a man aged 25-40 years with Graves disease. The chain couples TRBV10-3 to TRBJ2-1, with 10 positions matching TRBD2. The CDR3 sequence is CAISETSGTSVYNEQFF. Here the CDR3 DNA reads TGTGCCATCAGTGAGACCTCCGGGACTAGCGTGTACAATGAGCAGTTCTTC.